This T cell receptor (beta chain) was sequenced in a study of blood T cell repertoires in COVID-19. Background on the study: From the United States, Italy and Spain came samples of acute and convalescent COVID-19. T cells, B-cell-depleted T cells, or PBMCs supplied cDNA or gDNA.

In the study's own analysis: Estimates of nucleated cell counts were drawn from the amplification of reference gene primers. Here immunoSEQ multiplex PCR was the method, and the copy in TCRdb shows in-frame clones only, minus some. V, J and clone size derive from that table, while D and trimming were established from the DNA sequence. The repertoire holds some 70,000 clones, with around 93% as singletons. The CDR3 contains 17 residues. Trimming shortened V by 4 bases and J by 4 bases, and 20 bases separated the two germline ends. Germline CDR1 SGHKS, CDR2 YYEKEE (reference sequence). The TCR originated in a human donor in a cohort sampled during active COVID-19. Sequenced sample: peripheral blood. The chain uses TRBV5-5 and TRBJ2-2; TRBD1 is a possible D gene (6 bases). CDR3 coding DNA: TGTGCCAGCAGCCCCCCATGGGCAGGGGTATTCACCGGGGAGCTGTTTTTT. It is translated as CASSPPWAGVFTGELFF.